Listed below are T cell receptor beta chains from one sample, sequenced in a study of blood T cell repertoires in COVID-19. The protocol was immunoSEQ multiplex PCR, while the TCRdb copy is restricted to in-frame clones and leaves out a portion. This table holds about 34,000 clones, roughly 88% found once. Sequenced sample: peripheral blood. The receptors were gathered from a man older than 75 with acute or convalescent COVID-19. The CDR3 runs from the conserved cysteine through the conserved F or W. D genes are given only for firm matches. Clone size, where shown, is once, few, many, or a class for clones that have expanded.

CDR3: CASSPTALISGANVLTF; DNA: TGTGCCAGCAGCCCGACAGCACTAATATCTGGGGCCAACGTCCTGACTTTC; V: TRBV5-6; D: .; size: .; J: TRBJ2-6
CDR3: CASSWDRATEAFF; DNA: TGTGCCAGCAGTTGGGACAGGGCAACTGAAGCTTTCTTT; V: TRBV6-5; D: TRBD1; size: .; J: TRBJ1-1
CDR3: CASSRGGTADTQYF; DNA: TGTGCCAGTTCAAGGGGAGGGACCGCAGATACGCAGTATTTT; V: TRBV19; D: TRBD2; size: .; J: TRBJ2-3
CDR3: CASSESFQAGGSNEQFF; DNA: TGCGCCAGCAGTGAGTCCTTCCAGGCGGGGGGGAGCAATGAGCAGTTCTTC; V: TRBV10-1; D: TRBD2; size: .; J: TRBJ2-1
CDR3: CASSAGVGELFF; DNA: TGCGCCAGCAGCGCAGGGGTCGGGGAGCTGTTTTTT; V: TRBV5-1; D: .; size: .; J: TRBJ2-2
CDR3: CASSLTGVHSPLHF; DNA: TGTGCCAGCAGCCTGACAGGGGTTCATTCACCCCTCCACTTT; V: TRBV5-8; D: TRBD1; size: .; J: TRBJ1-6
CDR3: CASSLETGGPEAFF; DNA: TGTGCCAGCTCCCTCGAGACAGGGGGGCCTGAAGCTTTCTTT; V: TRBV18; D: TRBD1; size: .; J: TRBJ1-1
CDR3: CAIRGRGNFIHEQYF; DNA: TGTGCCATCAGGGGGAGGGGAAACTTTATTCACGAGCAGTACTTC; V: TRBV10-3; D: TRBD2; size: .; J: TRBJ2-7
CDR3: CASRSQGNEQYF; DNA: TGTGCCAGTAGGTCACAGGGGAACGAGCAGTACTTC; V: TRBV19; D: TRBD1; size: .; J: TRBJ2-7
CDR3: CASSLGGTGAEQYF; DNA: TGCGCCAGCAGCTTGGGTGGGACAGGGGCCGAGCAGTACTTC; V: TRBV5-1; D: TRBD1; size: .; J: TRBJ2-7
CDR3: CASSFQQGNYGYTF; DNA: TGTGCCAGCAGTTTCCAACAGGGGAACTATGGCTACACCTTC; V: TRBV2; D: TRBD1; size: .; J: TRBJ1-2
CDR3: CASCTTGRVTEAFF; DNA: TGTGCCAGCTGTACTACAGGGAGGGTTACTGAAGCTTTCTTT; V: TRBV28; D: .; size: .; J: TRBJ1-1
CDR3: CASSLSGQGNEKLFF; DNA: TGTGCCAGCAGTTTATCCGGACAGGGGAATGAAAAACTGTTTTTT; V: TRBV28; D: TRBD1; size: .; J: TRBJ1-4
CDR3: CATSDRDSPRYNEQFF; DNA: TGTGCCACCAGTGATCGGGACTCCCCGCGTTACAATGAGCAGTTCTTC; V: TRBV24-1; D: .; size: .; J: TRBJ2-1
CDR3: CASSFGATNEKLFF; DNA: TGCGCCAGCAGCTTTGGGGCGACTAATGAAAAACTGTTTTTT; V: TRBV5-1; D: .; size: .; J: TRBJ1-4
CDR3: CASSLDGATNEKLFF; DNA: TGCGCCAGCAGCTTAGACGGGGCAACTAATGAAAAACTGTTTTTT; V: TRBV5-1; D: .; size: .; J: TRBJ1-4
CDR3: CASSLAGGETQYF; DNA: TGTGCCAGCAGCTTAGCGGGGGGAGAGACCCAGTACTTC; V: TRBV5-4; D: TRBD2; size: .; J: TRBJ2-5
CDR3: CASSMGNRGLIEAFF; DNA: TGTGCCAGTAGTATGGGAAACAGGGGCTTAATTGAAGCTTTCTTT; V: TRBV19; D: TRBD1; size: .; J: TRBJ1-1
CDR3: CASSVEGREYGYTF; DNA: TGTGCCAGCAGCGTAGAGGGCAGGGAATATGGCTACACCTTC; V: TRBV9; D: .; size: .; J: TRBJ1-2
CDR3: CASSLPGEGTEAFF; DNA: TGTGCCAGCAGTTTACCGGGGGAAGGCACTGAAGCTTTCTTT; V: TRBV6-5; D: .; size: once; J: TRBJ1-1
CDR3: CASSQENRAYEQYF; DNA: TGTGCCAGCAGCCAAGAGAACCGAGCCTACGAGCAGTACTTC; V: TRBV4-2; D: .; size: .; J: TRBJ2-7
CDR3: CASSISPAGAPDTQYF; DNA: TGTGCCAGCAGCATCAGCCCAGCGGGGGCCCCAGATACGCAGTATTTT; V: TRBV11-3; D: TRBD2; size: .; J: TRBJ2-3
CDR3: CASSLGVAYGYTF; DNA: TGTGCCAGCAGTTTAGGAGTAGCCTATGGCTACACCTTC; V: TRBV27; D: .; size: .; J: TRBJ1-2
CDR3: CASRRDSWDEQYF; DNA: TGTGCCAGCAGGCGGGACAGCTGGGACGAGCAGTACTTC; V: TRBV6-5; D: .; size: .; J: TRBJ2-7
CDR3: CASSQDLQGVGGTEAFF; DNA: TGTGCCAGCAGCCAAGATTTGCAGGGGGTTGGTGGCACTGAAGCTTTCTTT; V: TRBV4-2; D: TRBD1; size: .; J: TRBJ1-1
CDR3: CASSRRVAGGTDTQYF; DNA: TGTGCCAGCAGTCGAAGAGTAGCGGGGGGCACAGATACGCAGTATTTT; V: TRBV6-6; D: TRBD2; size: .; J: TRBJ2-3
CDR3: CSATRGTEAFF; DNA: TGCAGTGCTACCCGGGGAACGGAAGCTTTCTTT; V: TRBV20-1; D: .; size: .; J: TRBJ1-1
CDR3: CANQDRAGQPQHF; DNA: TGTGCCAACCAGGACAGGGCGGGTCAGCCCCAGCATTTT; V: TRBV28; D: TRBD1; size: .; J: TRBJ1-5
CDR3: CATSDPTGAADTQYF; DNA: TGTGCCACCAGTGACCCGACAGGGGCGGCGGATACGCAGTATTTT; V: TRBV24-1; D: TRBD1; size: .; J: TRBJ2-3
CDR3: CASSQGDREPSNEKLFF; DNA: TGTGCCAGCAGCCAAGGCGACAGGGAGCCATCTAATGAAAAACTGTTTTTT; V: TRBV4-2; D: TRBD1; size: .; J: TRBJ1-4
CDR3: CASSLADRNNSPLHF; DNA: TGCGCCAGCAGCTTGGCCGACAGGAATAATTCACCCCTCCACTTT; V: TRBV5-1; D: .; size: .; J: TRBJ1-6
CDR3: CAWSGKGTGGDLNTEAFF; DNA: TGTGCCTGGAGTGGTAAAGGGACAGGGGGGGACCTGAACACTGAAGCTTTCTTT; V: TRBV30; D: TRBD1; size: .; J: TRBJ1-1
CDR3: CASSRGQGVADTQYF; DNA: TGTGCCAGCAGCCGGGGACAGGGGGTCGCAGATACGCAGTATTTT; V: TRBV3-1/TRBV3-2; D: TRBD1; size: .; J: TRBJ2-3
CDR3: CASSQDRAGEQYF; DNA: TGTGCCAGCAGCCAAGACAGGGCAGGAGAGCAGTACTTC; V: TRBV3-1/TRBV3-2; D: .; size: .; J: TRBJ2-7
CDR3: CASKKDRGNEKLFF; DNA: TGTGCCAGCAAGAAGGACAGGGGTAATGAAAAACTGTTTTTT; V: TRBV7-9; D: TRBD1; size: .; J: TRBJ1-4
CDR3: CASSQLEENTIYF; DNA: TGCGCCAGCAGTCAATTAGAGGAAAACACCATATATTTT; V: TRBV23-1; D: .; size: .; J: TRBJ1-3
CDR3: CASSSGDRLNTGELFF; DNA: TGCGCCAGCAGCTCAGGGGACAGGCTTAACACCGGGGAGCTGTTTTTT; V: TRBV5-1; D: TRBD1; size: .; J: TRBJ2-2
CDR3: CASSKQGGGNQPQHF; DNA: TGTGCCAGCAGTAAACAGGGAGGGGGCAATCAGCCCCAGCATTTT; V: TRBV6-6; D: .; size: .; J: TRBJ1-5
CDR3: CSVEGQNSYEQYF; DNA: TGCAGCGTTGAAGGCCAGAACTCCTACGAGCAGTACTTC; V: TRBV29-1; D: .; size: once; J: TRBJ2-7
CDR3: CASKTSGDVNEQFF; DNA: TGTGCCAGCAAGACTAGCGGGGACGTCAATGAGCAGTTCTTC; V: TRBV6-4; D: TRBD2; size: .; J: TRBJ2-1
CDR3: CASSWPGQPYEQYF; DNA: TGTGCCAGCAGCTGGCCGGGACAACCCTACGAGCAGTACTTC; V: TRBV7-8; D: .; size: .; J: TRBJ2-7